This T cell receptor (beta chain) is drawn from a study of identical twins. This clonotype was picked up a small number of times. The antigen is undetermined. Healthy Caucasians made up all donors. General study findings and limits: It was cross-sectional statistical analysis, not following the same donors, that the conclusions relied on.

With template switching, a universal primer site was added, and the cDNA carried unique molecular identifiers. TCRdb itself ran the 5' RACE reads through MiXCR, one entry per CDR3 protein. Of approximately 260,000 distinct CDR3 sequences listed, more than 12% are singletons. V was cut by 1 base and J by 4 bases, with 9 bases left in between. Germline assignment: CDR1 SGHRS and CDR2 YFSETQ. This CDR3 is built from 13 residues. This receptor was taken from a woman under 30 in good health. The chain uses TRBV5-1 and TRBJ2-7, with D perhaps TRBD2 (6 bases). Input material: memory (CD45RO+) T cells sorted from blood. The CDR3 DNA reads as TGCGCCAGCAGCTTGCGACTAGGGTACGAGCAGTACTTC. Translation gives CASSLRLGYEQYF.